This T cell receptor beta chain was obtained from a study of PD-1 blockade in classical Hodgkin lymphoma. Produced via immunoSEQ multiplex PCR; TCRdb's table is partial and in-frame only. The table records roughly 100,000 clones, roughly 87% of them present only once. Indicated time point: cycle 4 day 1 (C4D1), after more than five weeks of nivolumab. Brentuximab vedotin exposure varied, and every patient relapsed after autologous stem cell transplantation. Germline lookup yields CDR1 LGHNA and CDR2 YSLEER. The V and J ends lost 1 base and 3 bases respectively, with 19 bases between them. This CDR3 has 17 residues.

The sequence came from a human donor with classical Hodgkin lymphoma. Sequences were derived from peripheral blood mononuclear cells (PBMCs), sampled before the fourth cycle of nivolumab. The J gene is TRBJ2-7, the V gene TRBV4-3, with TRBD2 as a possible D gene (6 bases). CDR3 loop: CASSQGVEFGGGYEQYF. In nucleotides, the CDR3 is TGCGCCAGCAGCCAAGGCGTCGAGTTTGGGGGAGGCTACGAGCAGTACTTC.